Shown below are 8 T cell receptor beta chains from a single sample sequenced in a study of cytomegalovirus exposure and HLA in healthy donors. A multiplex PCR was run with 60 Vbeta primers and 13 Jbeta primers. Clones were sequenced by immunoSEQ multiplex PCR, and TCRdb holds only the in-frame ones, with some missing. The data show roughly 150,000 clones, with approximately 83% seen just once and 3% to 4% held by the top ten. The sequenced sample was PBMCs. The source of these receptors is a male donor in good health and CMV-seronegative.

Details on this clone: One end of the junction varies from germline; a read error may be responsible. The chain combines TRBV5-1 with TRBJ2-7; D may be TRBD1 (6 bases). The CDR3 loop spans 13 amino acids. The germline V gene encodes CDR1 SGHRS and CDR2 YFSETQ. CDR3 residues: CASSLVPTGLEDF. The CDR3, as DNA: TGCGCCAGCAGCTTGGTCCCCACAGGGCTCGAAGACTTC.

V gene TRBV4-1 combines with J gene TRBJ2-7; TRBD1 might be the D (5 bases). Per the germline V gene, CDR1 is MGHRA and CDR2 is YSYEKL. The CDR3 sequence is 13 residues long. V was trimmed by 0 bases and J by 4 bases, leaving 7 bases between them. The CDR3 sequence is CASSQDQGYEQYF. The CDR3 DNA reads as TGCGCCAGCAGCCAAGATCAGGGATACGAGCAGTACTTC.

The chain's CDR3 is CASSREGGQPQHF. The DNA of the CDR3 is TGCGCCAGCAGCCGAGAGGGGGGGCAGCCCCAGCATTTT. The chain is built from TRBV4-3 and TRBJ1-5; a possible D gene is TRBD1 (6 bases). Trimming removed 4 bases from V and 7 bases from J, with 11 bases in between. Germline CDR1 reads LGHNA; CDR2 reads YSLEER. The CDR3 sequence is 13 residues long.

Only a few counts were recorded for this clone. The DNA for the CDR3 is TGCGCCAGCACCCGGGACTACTCCTACAATGAGCAGTTCTTC. It specifies CASTRDYSYNEQFF. This rearrangement joins TRBV4-1 to TRBJ2-1, with 7 nucleotides matching TRBD2. Per germline, CDR1 MGHRA and CDR2 YSYEKL. J was trimmed by 0 bases and V by 7 bases; bases with no gene match: 3. This CDR3 is 14 amino acids long.

The V and J genes are TRBV7-8 and TRBJ1-1, with TRBD1 identical over 9 bases. CDR3 size: 17 residues. Trimming took 4 bases from V and 3 from J; bases not matched to a gene: 12. CDR1 and CDR2 (germline): SGHVS, FQNEAQ. The CDR3 DNA sequence: TGTGCCAGCAGCTCCTTGGGACAGGGCTTCGGATACACTGAAGCTTTCTTT. Protein sequence: CASSSLGQGFGYTEAFF.

The chain is built from TRBV7-6 and TRBJ2-7; TRBD1 matches 7 bases. Germline trimming cut 3 bases from V and 3 bases from J; bases unmatched to any gene: 5. The CDR3 consists of 14 residues. Germline V lookup: CDR1 SGHVS, CDR2 FNYEAQ. The CDR3 DNA follows: TGTGCCAGCAGCTTCCGGGACAGACGCTACGAGCAGTACTTC. Protein sequence: CASSFRDRRYEQYF.

This clone has only one observation. This sequence joins TRBV10-3 and TRBJ2-2; 9 nucleotides line up with TRBD1. This CDR3 comprises 16 residues. The germline V gene has CDR1 ENHRY and CDR2 SYGVKD. Trimming cost V 0 bases and J 3 bases; bases outside gene matches: 2. The CDR3 DNA reads TGTGCCATCAGTGAGTCCGGGACAGGGCACACCGGGGAGCTGTTTTTT. Encoded protein: CAISESGTGHTGELFF.

The rearrangement joins TRBV7-2 to TRBJ1-2; D is ambiguous. Germline V lookup: CDR1 SGHTA, CDR2 FQGNSA. V lost 5 bases to trimming and J lost 6 bases, with 13 bases between them. CDR3 length: 13 amino acids. This CDR3 reads CASSRELSDGYTF. The DNA for the CDR3 is TGTGCCAGCAGCCGAGAGTTGTCGGATGGCTACACCTTC.